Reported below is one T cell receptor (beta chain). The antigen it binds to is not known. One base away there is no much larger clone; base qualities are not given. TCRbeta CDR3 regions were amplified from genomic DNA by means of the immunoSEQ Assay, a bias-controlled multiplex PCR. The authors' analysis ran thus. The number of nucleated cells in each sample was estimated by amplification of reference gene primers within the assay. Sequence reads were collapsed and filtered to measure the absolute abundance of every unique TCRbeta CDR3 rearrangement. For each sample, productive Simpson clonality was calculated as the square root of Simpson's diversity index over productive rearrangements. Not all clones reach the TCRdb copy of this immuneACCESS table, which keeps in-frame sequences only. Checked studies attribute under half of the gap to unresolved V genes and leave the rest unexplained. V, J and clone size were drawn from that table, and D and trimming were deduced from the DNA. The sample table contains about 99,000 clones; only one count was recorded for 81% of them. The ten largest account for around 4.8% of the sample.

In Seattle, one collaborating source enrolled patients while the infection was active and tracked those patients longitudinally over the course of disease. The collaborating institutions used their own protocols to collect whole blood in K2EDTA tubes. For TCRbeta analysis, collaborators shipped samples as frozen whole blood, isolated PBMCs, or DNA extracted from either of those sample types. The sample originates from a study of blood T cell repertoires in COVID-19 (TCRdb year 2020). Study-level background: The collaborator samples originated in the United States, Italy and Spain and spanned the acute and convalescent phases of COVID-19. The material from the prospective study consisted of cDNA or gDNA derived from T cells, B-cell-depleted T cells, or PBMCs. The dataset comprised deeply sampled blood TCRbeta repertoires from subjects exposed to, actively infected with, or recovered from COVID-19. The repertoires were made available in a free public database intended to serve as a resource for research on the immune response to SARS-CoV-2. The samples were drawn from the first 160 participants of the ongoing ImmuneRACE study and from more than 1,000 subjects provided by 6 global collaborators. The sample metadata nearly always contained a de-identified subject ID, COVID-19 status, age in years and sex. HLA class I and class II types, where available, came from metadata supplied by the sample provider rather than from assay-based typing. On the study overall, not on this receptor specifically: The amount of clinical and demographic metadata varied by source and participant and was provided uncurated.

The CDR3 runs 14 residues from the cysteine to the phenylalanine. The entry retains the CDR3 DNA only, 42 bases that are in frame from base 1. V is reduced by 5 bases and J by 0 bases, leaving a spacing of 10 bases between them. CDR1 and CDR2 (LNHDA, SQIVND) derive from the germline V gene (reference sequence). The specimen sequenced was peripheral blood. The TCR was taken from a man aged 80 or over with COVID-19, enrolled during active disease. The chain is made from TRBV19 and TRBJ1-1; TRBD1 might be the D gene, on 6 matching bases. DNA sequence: TGTGCCAGTAGTCTGGGGACATTGAACACTGAAGCTTTCTTT. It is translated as CASSLGTLNTEAFF.